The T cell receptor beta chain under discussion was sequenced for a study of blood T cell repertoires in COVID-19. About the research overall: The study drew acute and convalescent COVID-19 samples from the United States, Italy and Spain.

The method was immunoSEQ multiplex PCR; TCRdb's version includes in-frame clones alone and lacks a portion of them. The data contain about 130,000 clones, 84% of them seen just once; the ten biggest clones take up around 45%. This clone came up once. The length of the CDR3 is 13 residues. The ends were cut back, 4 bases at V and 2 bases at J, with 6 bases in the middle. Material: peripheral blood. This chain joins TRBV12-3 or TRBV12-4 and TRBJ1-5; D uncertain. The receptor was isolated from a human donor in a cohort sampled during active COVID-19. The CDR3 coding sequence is TGTGCCAGCAGTTACACAGGCAATCAGCCCCAGCATTTT. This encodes CASSYTGNQPQHF.